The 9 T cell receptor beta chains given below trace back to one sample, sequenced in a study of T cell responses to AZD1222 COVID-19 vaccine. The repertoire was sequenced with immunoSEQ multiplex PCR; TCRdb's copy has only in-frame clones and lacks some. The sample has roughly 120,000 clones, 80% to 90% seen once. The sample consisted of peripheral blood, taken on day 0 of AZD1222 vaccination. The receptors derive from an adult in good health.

For the CDR3, the DNA is TGTGCCAGCAGCCGGGGGGGGTTGAACACTGAAGCTTTCTTT. This gives the protein CASSRGGLNTEAFF. This chain uses TRBV28 with TRBJ1-1, with D possibly matching TRBD1 (5 bases). CDR1 and CDR2 from the germline V gene are MDHEN and SYDVKM. Trimming stripped 6 bases from V and 0 bases from J, with 11 bases between. This CDR3 has 14 amino acids.

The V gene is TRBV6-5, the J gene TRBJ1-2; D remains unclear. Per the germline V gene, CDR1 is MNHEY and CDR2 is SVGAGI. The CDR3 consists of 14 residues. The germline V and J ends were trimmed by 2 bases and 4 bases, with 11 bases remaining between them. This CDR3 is CASSYGQTFYGYTF. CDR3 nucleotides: TGTGCCAGCAGTTACGGTCAGACCTTCTATGGCTACACCTTC.

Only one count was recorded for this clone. CDR3 in amino acids: CASSPMGGSSSYEQYF. CDR3 nucleotide sequence: TGTGCCAGCAGCCCCATGGGCGGTAGCAGCTCCTACGAGCAGTACTTC. The chain joins TRBV5-4 to TRBJ2-7, with unresolved D. The CDR3 contains 16 residues. V lost 4 bases, J lost 0 bases, and 17 bases lay in between. Germline assignment: CDR1 SGHNT and CDR2 YYREEE (reference sequence).

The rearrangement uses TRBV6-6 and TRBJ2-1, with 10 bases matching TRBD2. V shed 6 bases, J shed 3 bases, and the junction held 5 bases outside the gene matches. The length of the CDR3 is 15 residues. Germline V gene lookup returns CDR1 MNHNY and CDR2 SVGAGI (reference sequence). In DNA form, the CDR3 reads TGTGCCAGCAGGGTAGCGGGAGGCCTCTACAATGAGCAGTTCTTC. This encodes CASRVAGGLYNEQFF.

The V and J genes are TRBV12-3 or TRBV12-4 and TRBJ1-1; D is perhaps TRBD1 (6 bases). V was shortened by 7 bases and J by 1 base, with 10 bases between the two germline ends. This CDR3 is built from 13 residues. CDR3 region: CASKGEQNTEAFF. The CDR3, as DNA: TGTGCCAGCAAGGGGGAACAGAACACTGAAGCTTTCTTT.

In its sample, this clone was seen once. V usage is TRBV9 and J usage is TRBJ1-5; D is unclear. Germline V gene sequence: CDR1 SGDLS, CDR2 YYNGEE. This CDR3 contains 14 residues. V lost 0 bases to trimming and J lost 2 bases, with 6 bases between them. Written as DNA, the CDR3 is TGTGCCAGCAGCGTAGACGCGGGCAATCAGCCCCAGCATTTT. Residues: CASSVDAGNQPQHF.

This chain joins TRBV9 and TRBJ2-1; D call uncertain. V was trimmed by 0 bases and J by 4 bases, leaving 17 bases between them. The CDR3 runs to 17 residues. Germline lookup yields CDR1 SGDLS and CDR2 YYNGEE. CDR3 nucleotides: TGTGCCAGCAGCGTAGCAGTCGGTCAGGCCTCATACAATGAGCAGTTCTTC. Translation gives CASSVAVGQASYNEQFF.

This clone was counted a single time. The CDR3: CACQRADTQYF. CDR3 nucleotides: TGTGCCTGTCAAAGGGCAGATACGCAGTATTTT. The chain couples TRBV30 to TRBJ2-3; D ambiguous. Germline CDR1 GTSNPN, CDR2 SVGIG (reference sequence). The CDR3 contains 11 residues. Trimming removed 6 bases at V and 4 bases at J, with 8 bases between.

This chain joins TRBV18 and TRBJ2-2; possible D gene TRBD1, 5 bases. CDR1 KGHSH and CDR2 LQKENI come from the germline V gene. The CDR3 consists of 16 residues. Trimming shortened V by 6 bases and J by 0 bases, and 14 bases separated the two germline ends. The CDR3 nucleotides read TGTGCCAGCTCCCCAGACAGACCTGCGAACACCGGGGAGCTGTTTTTT. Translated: CASSPDRPANTGELFF.